Each of the 13 T cell receptor beta chains below was sequenced from the same sample in a study of OX40 agonist ivuxolimab in advanced cancers. Receptors were amplified or captured by the immunoSEQ multiplex PCR assay. The table comes from immuneACCESS by way of TCRdb, which keeps in-frame sequences with V and J called. Part of the clones is missing from these tables; in studies checked, under half for an unresolved V gene and the rest for unknown reasons. This sample is represented by about 25,000 clones; 81% of them were singletons. The ten largest clones capture 23% of the sample. The specimen comprised CD4+ or CD8+ T cells sorted from blood, sampled in a trial of the OX40 agonist ivuxolimab. These TCRs come from an adult with an advanced solid tumor such as melanoma, head and neck, liver or kidney cancer.

The chain is built from TRBV7-9 and TRBJ2-7; 11 nucleotides match TRBD2. Unmatched junction bases numbered 10, after V lost 7 bases and J lost 5 bases. Germline CDR1 and CDR2: SEHNR and FQNEAQ (reference sequence). CDR3 length equals 15 residues. The CDR3 DNA sequence: TGTGCCAGCAACCCCACCGGGGGACTAGCGGACGAGCAGTACTTC. It translates to CASNPTGGLADEQYF.

The rearrangement links TRBV5-1 to TRBJ1-6; possible D gene TRBD1, 6 bases. Germline V gene sequence: CDR1 SGHRS, CDR2 YFSETQ. This CDR3 spans 14 amino acids. Trimming took off 8 bases at V and 8 bases at J, with 17 bases between the two ends. This CDR3 reads CASDSRGPHSPLHF. The DNA of the CDR3 is TGCGCCAGTGATTCTCGGGGGCCACATTCACCCCTCCACTTT.

This CDR3 is CASSQDPSGVWGYTF. For the CDR3, the DNA is TGCGCCAGCAGCCAAGATCCGTCGGGGGTTTGGGGCTACACCTTC. The chain links TRBV4-3 to TRBJ1-2, with D possibly TRBD1 on 5 matching bases. The CDR3 is 15 residues long. Germline CDR1 is LGHNA and CDR2 is YSLEER. V lost 0 bases to trimming and J lost 8 bases, with 16 bases between them.

This clone has just one count. The V and J genes are TRBV21-1 and TRBJ1-1. TRBV21-1 constitutes a pseudogene. CDR3 length: 14 residues. In nucleotides, the CDR3 is TGTGCCAGCAGCTCAAGTCCCGGGCTTACTGAAGCTTTCTTT. This encodes CASSSSPGLTEAFF.

The chain carries TRBV4-1 and TRBJ2-7, with 10 positions matching TRBD2. With 3 bases clipped from V and 3 bases from J, the junction kept 5 bases outside the gene matches. Per germline, CDR1 MGHRA and CDR2 YSYEKL. The length of the CDR3 is 15 residues. CDR3 DNA: TGCGCCAGCAGCCAGGGATGGACTAGCGGCTACGAGCAGTACTTC. Encoded protein: CASSQGWTSGYEQYF.

This chain uses TRBV11-3 with TRBJ2-3; possible D gene TRBD2, 5 bases. V was trimmed by 5 bases and J by 2 bases, leaving 8 bases between them. Germline V gives CDR1 SGHNT, CDR2 YENEEA. The CDR3 extends over 13 amino acids. The CDR3: CASSAGDTDTQYF. DNA for the CDR3: TGTGCCAGCAGCGCCGGGGACACAGATACGCAGTATTTT. The full variable domain, in which reference TRBV11-3 and TRBJ2-3 provide the parts outside the CDR3, is EAGVVQSPRYKIIEKKQPVAFWCNPISGHNTLYWYLQNLGQGPELLIRYENEEAVDDSQLPKDRFSAERLKGVDSTLKIQPAELGDSAVYLCASSAGDTDTQYFGPGTRLTVL.

The chain recombines TRBV19 with TRBJ2-1; D is ambiguous. Germline V gives CDR1 LNHDA, CDR2 SQIVND (reference sequence). The CDR3 has 15 amino acids. Trimming took off 9 bases at V and 4 bases at J, with 19 bases between the two ends. The CDR3 DNA sequence: TGTGCCAGCAACCACGGACCGCTGGCGTACAATGAGCAGTTCTTC. Translation: CASNHGPLAYNEQFF.

The chain recombines TRBV27 with TRBJ2-4, with TRBD2 identical over 12 bases. The V gene's germline CDR1 is MNHEY and CDR2 SMNVEV (reference sequence). CDR3 length equals 15 residues. J was trimmed by 4 bases and V by 5 bases; bases with no gene match: 3. The CDR3 sequence is CASSLGTSGKNIQYF. The CDR3, as DNA: TGTGCCAGCAGTCTGGGGACTAGCGGGAAAAACATTCAGTACTTC.

The V and J genes are TRBV9 and TRBJ1-4; 10 bases are shared with TRBD1. This CDR3 has 15 amino acids. Per germline, CDR1 SGDLS and CDR2 YYNGEE. With V trimmed by 4 bases and J by 8 bases, 8 bases remained unmatched. The CDR3 DNA is TGTGCCAGCAGCAGACGACAGGGGGCAACGGAAAAACTGTTTTTT. Its translation: CASSRRQGATEKLFF.

By proportion, this clone is large. This rearrangement joins TRBV7-3 to TRBJ2-3; 11 bases fit TRBD1. The CDR3 has 15 amino acids. Per germline, CDR1 SGHTA and CDR2 FQGTGA. Trimming removed 1 base from V and 5 bases from J; junction bases left unmatched: 2. Here the CDR3 reads CASSLIGTGGDTQYF. Here the CDR3 DNA reads TGTGCCAGCAGCTTAATCGGGACAGGGGGAGATACGCAGTATTTT.

The chain employs TRBV11-2 and TRBJ2-7; tentative D call: TRBD2 (6 bases). CDR3 length equals 16 residues. V lost 5 bases and J 0 bases, leaving 17 bases between the germline ends. Germline values: CDR1 SGHAT, CDR2 FQNNGV. As DNA, the CDR3 is TGTGCCAGCAGCCCTGAAACGGGACTTAACTCCTACGAGCAGTACTTC. It codes for CASSPETGLNSYEQYF.

The chain combines TRBV25-1 with TRBJ2-2, with 10 positions matching TRBD2. CDR1 is MGHDK, CDR2 SYGVNS, per germline. The V and J ends lost 2 bases and 5 bases, in that order; junction bases with no gene match: 5. The CDR3 is 16 amino acids. CDR3 sequence reads: CASSEEAGGPTGELFF. CDR3 in DNA: TGTGCCAGCAGTGAAGAAGCGGGAGGGCCGACCGGGGAGCTGTTTTTT.

The V gene is TRBV7-3, the J gene TRBJ2-3; no clear D gene. The germline gives CDR1 SGHTA, CDR2 FQGTGA. The CDR3 is 15 amino acids. Trimming stripped 6 bases from V and 0 bases from J, with 13 bases between. The CDR3 loop is CASRPAETSTDTQYF. The DNA for the CDR3 is TGTGCCAGCAGGCCTGCGGAGACTAGCACAGATACGCAGTATTTT.